This T cell receptor (beta chain) was recovered during a study of T cell clones after liver transplantation. This table comes from immunoSEQ multiplex PCR, and its TCRdb copy is limited to in-frame clones, with some not included. The data hold about 120,000 clones, with 90% observed a single time. The length of the CDR3 is 14 residues. V was trimmed by 0 bases and J by 4 bases, leaving 8 bases between them. CDR1 and CDR2 (germline): LGHNA, YNFKEQ. This chain connects TRBV4-2 to TRBJ2-3, with D hard to call. The material was CD4+ T cells from blood, obtained 12 months after liver transplant. The TCR was taken from a human patient who received a liver transplant. Some T cells may arise from the graft donor. Written as DNA, the CDR3 is TGTGCCAGCAGCCAAGATCTCCCGGCAGATACGCAGTATTTT. This sequence encodes CASSQDLPADTQYF.